The entry below describes one T cell receptor (beta chain). What it binds is unknown. The entry originates in a study of cytomegalovirus exposure and HLA in healthy donors. Whole-study results and caveats: In vitro testing confirmed three CMV-associated chains as specific for CMV antigens. From TCR beta sequences, most subjects' HLA-A and HLA-B alleles were reportedly predicted accurately.

CDR1 is MGHRA, CDR2 YSYEKL, per germline. The CDR3 extends over 15 amino acids. V lost 2 bases and J lost 3; bases outside the gene matches: 2. Both 60 Vbeta primers and 13 Jbeta primers went into the PCR. Under the authors' procedure: The authors later counted roughly 79 million unique TCR beta chains, 9.5 million to 13 million of them shared. Repertoires were generated with immunoSEQ multiplex PCR, while TCRdb's copy carries only in-frame clones and drops some. V and J calls and clone size follow that table, whereas D and trimming were derived from the DNA. The sample lists just under 250,000 clones, over 80% seen once, with around 5.7% in the top ten.

This TCR came from a woman between 35 and 50 years old in good health and CMV-seropositive. The sequencing sample was made of PBMCs. This chain joins TRBV4-1 and TRBJ1-3; 9 positions match TRBD1. CDR3 sequence reads: CASSQPTGGGNTIYF. DNA for the CDR3: TGCGCCAGCAGCCAACCGACAGGGGGTGGAAACACCATATATTTT.